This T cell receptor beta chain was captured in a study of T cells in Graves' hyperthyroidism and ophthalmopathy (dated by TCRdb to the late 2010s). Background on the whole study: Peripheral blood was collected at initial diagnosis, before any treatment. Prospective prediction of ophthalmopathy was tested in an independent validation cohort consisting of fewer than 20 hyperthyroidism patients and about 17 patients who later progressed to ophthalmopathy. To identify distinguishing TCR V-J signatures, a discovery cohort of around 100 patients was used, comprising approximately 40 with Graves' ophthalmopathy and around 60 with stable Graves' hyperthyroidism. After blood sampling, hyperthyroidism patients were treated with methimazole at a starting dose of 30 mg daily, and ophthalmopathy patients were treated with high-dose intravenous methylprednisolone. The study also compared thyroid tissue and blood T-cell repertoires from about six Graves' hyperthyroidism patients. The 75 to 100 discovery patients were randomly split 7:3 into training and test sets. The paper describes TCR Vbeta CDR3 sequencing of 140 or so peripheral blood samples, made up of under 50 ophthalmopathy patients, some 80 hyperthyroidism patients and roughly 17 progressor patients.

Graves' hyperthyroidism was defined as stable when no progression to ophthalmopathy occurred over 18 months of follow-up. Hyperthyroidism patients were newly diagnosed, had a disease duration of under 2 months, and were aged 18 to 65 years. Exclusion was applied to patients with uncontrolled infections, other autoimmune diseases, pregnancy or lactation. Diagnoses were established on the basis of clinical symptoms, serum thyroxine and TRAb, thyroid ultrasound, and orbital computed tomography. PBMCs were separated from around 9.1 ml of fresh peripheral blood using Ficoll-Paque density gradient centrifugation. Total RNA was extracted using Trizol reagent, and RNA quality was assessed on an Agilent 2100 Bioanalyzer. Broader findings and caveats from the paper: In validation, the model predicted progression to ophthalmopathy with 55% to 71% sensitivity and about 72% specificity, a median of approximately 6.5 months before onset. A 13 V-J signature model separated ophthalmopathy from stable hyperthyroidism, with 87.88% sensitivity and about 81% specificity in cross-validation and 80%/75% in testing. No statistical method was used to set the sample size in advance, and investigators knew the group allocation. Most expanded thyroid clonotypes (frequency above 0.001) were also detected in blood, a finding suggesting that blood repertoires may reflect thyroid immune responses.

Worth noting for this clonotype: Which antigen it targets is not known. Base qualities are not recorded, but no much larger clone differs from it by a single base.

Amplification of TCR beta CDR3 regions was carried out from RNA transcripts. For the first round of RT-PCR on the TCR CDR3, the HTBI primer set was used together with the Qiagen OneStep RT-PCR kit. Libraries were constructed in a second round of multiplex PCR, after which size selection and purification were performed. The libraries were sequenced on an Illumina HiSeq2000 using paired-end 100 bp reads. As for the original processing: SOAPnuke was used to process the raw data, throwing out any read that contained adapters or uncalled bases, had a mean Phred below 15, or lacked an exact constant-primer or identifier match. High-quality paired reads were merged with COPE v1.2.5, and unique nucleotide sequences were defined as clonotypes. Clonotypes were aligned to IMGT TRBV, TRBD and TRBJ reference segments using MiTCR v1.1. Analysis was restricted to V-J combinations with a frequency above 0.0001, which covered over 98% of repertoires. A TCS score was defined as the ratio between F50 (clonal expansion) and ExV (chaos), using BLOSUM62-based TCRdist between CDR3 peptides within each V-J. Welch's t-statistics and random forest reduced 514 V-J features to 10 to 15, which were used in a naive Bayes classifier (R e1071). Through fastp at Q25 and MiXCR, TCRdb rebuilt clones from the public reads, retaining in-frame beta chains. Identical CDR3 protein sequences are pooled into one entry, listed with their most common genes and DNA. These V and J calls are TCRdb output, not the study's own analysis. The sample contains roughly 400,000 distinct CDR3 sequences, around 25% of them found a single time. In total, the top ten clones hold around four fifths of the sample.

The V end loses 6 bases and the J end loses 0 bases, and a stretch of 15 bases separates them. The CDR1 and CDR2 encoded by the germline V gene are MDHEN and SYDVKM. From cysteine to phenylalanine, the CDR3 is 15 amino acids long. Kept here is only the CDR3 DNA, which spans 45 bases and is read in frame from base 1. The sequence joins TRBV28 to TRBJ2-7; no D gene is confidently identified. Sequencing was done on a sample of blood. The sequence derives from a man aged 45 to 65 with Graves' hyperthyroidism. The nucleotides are TGTGCCAGCAGCCCCGGGCTTGTGCTCTCCTACGAGCAGTACTTC. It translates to CASSPGLVLSYEQYF.